A single sample gave rise to the 23 T cell receptor beta chains below, sequenced in a study of identical twins. MiXCR, applied by TCRdb to the 5' RACE reads, yields one record per CDR3 protein. Among roughly 710,000 distinct CDR3 sequences listed, over 5% were seen once. What was sequenced was naive T cells sorted from blood. The receptors shown here come from a man aged 18 to 29 in good health.

This clonotype was detected many times. This rearrangement joins TRBV12-3 or TRBV12-4 to TRBJ2-2; 8 bases line up with TRBD1. Trimming removed 3 bases from V and 7 bases from J; junction bases left unmatched: 7. This CDR3 comprises 15 residues. The DNA for the CDR3 is TGTGCCAGCAGTTTGAGAGGACAGGGAAACGGGGAGCTGTTTTTT. This gives the protein CASSLRGQGNGELFF.

The chain carries TRBV9 and TRBJ2-1; no clear D gene. V was clipped by 2 bases and J by 9 bases, with 6 bases between them. The CDR3 contains 11 residues. Looked up from germline, CDR1 is SGDLS and CDR2 is YYNGEE. In DNA form, the CDR3 reads TGTGCCAGCAGCGTTGCGGCTGAGCAGTTCTTC. This translates into CASSVAAEQFF.

This clonotype has at least ten counts. This rearrangement joins TRBV5-1 to TRBJ2-5; no firm D call. Germline CDR1 SGHRS, CDR2 YFSETQ. The V gene lost 0 bases and the J gene lost 5 bases, with 8 bases spanning the gap. The CDR3 runs 13 residues. The CDR3 nucleotides read TGCGCCAGCAGCTTGGCTGGGCGGGAGACCCAGTACTTC. Translation gives CASSLAGRETQYF.

This clonotype was counted ten times or more. J is TRBJ2-1 and V is TRBV6-2 or TRBV6-3, with TRBD2 identical over 9 bases. The ends lost 7 bases at V and 4 bases at J; junction bases unmatched: 5. In germline, CDR1 is MNHEY, CDR2 SVGEGT. This CDR3 contains 14 residues. DNA of the CDR3: TGTGCCAGCACCGAAAGCGGGGGGTACAATGAGCAGTTCTTC. It specifies CASTESGGYNEQFF.

Ten or more counts support this clonotype. The chain combines TRBV7-8 with TRBJ2-7; D might be TRBD2 (5 bases). Germline V CDR1 and CDR2: SGHVS, FQNEAQ. There are 11 residues in the CDR3. Trimming shortened V by 5 bases and J by 7 bases, and 9 bases separated the two germline ends. The CDR3 DNA reads as TGTGCCAGCAGCACATCGGGGGAGCAGTACTTC. This encodes CASSTSGEQYF.

In its sample, this clonotype was seen many times. The chain has TRBV15 and TRBJ2-2; 12 positions agree with TRBD2. The CDR3 is made up of 15 amino acids. Trimming cost V 10 bases and J 4 bases; bases outside gene matches: 7. Germline V gene lookup returns CDR1 LNHNV and CDR2 YYDKDF (reference sequence). The DNA of the CDR3 is TGTGCCATCCTAGCGGGAGGGCCAGGCACCGGGGAGCTGTTTTTT. Translation gives CAILAGGPGTGELFF.

This clonotype came up many times. V is TRBV10-3 and J is TRBJ1-1; D uncertain. Germline V gene lookup returns CDR1 ENHRY and CDR2 SYGVKD. The CDR3 is made up of 13 amino acids. V was trimmed by 8 bases and J by 2 bases, leaving 12 bases between them. The CDR3 coding sequence is TGTGCCATCGAGGCGGCTTTAAACACTGAAGCTTTCTTT. Translation gives CAIEAALNTEAFF.

At least ten counts were recorded for this clonotype. The gene calls are TRBV25-1 and TRBJ2-2; D is ambiguous. The CDR3 consists of 13 residues. Looked up from germline, CDR1 is MGHDK and CDR2 is SYGVNS. V shed 1 base and J shed 5 bases, with 5 bases lying between them. The CDR3 region has the DNA TGTGCCAGCAGTGAATTTGCGACCGGGGAGCTGTTTTTT. This sequence encodes CASSEFATGELFF.

DNA for the CDR3: TGCAGCGTTGAAGATCAGGCGGGCCGTGAGACCCAGTACTTC. This codes for CSVEDQAGRETQYF. The J gene is TRBJ2-5, the V gene TRBV29-1, with D perhaps TRBD2 (5 bases). The CDR3 has 14 amino acids. The V gene lost 0 bases and the J gene lost 5 bases, with 13 bases spanning the gap. Per germline, CDR1 SQVTM and CDR2 ANQGSEA.

The chain couples TRBV29-1 to TRBJ2-5; D not certain. V was cut by 4 bases and J by 7 bases, with 10 bases left in between. Per the germline V gene, CDR1 is SQVTM and CDR2 is ANQGSEA. The CDR3 loop spans 11 amino acids. The CDR3 loop is CSVVHIGTQYF. DNA for the CDR3: TGCAGCGTTGTTCATATTGGGACCCAGTACTTC. Using reference TRBV29-1 and TRBJ2-5 for the parts outside the CDR3, the full variable domain is SAVISQKPSRDICQRGTSLTIQCQVDSQVTMMFWYRQQPGQSLTLIATANQGSEATYESGFVIDKFPISRPNLTFSTLTVSNMSPEDSSIYLCSVVHIGTQYFGPGTRLLVL.

The chain joins TRBV7-2 to TRBJ2-5; D gene ambiguous. The germline V and J ends were trimmed by 1 base and 4 bases, with 13 bases remaining between them. CDR3 size: 15 residues. Germline CDR1 SGHTA, CDR2 FQGNSA. CDR3 region: CASSLVGRRPETQYF. CDR3 sequence (DNA): TGTGCCAGCAGCTTAGTGGGCAGGAGACCAGAGACCCAGTACTTC. The whole variable domain, remainder taken from reference TRBV7-2 and TRBJ2-5, is GAGVSQSPSNKVTEKGKDVELRCDPISGHTALYWYRQSLGQGLEFLIYFQGNSAPDKSGLPSDRFSAERTGGSVSTLTIQRTQQEDSAVYLCASSLVGRRPETQYFGPGTRLLVL.

This clonotype has just a few counts. This sequence joins TRBV7-8 and TRBJ2-3, with 8 bases that match TRBD1. CDR3 length: 15 residues. Germline V gene lookup returns CDR1 SGHVS and CDR2 FQNEAQ. The trim removed 9 bases at V and 1 base at J, leaving 9 bases unmatched. CDR3 sequence: CASDRGNWGTDTQYF. The CDR3 coding sequence is TGTGCCAGTGACAGGGGCAATTGGGGCACAGATACGCAGTATTTT.

This clonotype was recorded at least ten times. V usage is TRBV29-1 and J usage is TRBJ2-1; D could derive from TRBD1 or TRBD2 (6 bases each). Trimming took off 4 bases at V and 0 bases at J, with 13 bases between the two ends. This CDR3 region has 15 residues. From germline, CDR1 is SQVTM and CDR2 ANQGSEA. This chain's CDR3 is CSVGGAPSSYNEQFF. As DNA, the CDR3 is TGCAGCGTTGGGGGGGCCCCGAGCTCCTACAATGAGCAGTTCTTC.

The CDR3 sequence: CASSLGPSGDEQFF. For the CDR3, the DNA is TGCGCCAGCAGCTTGGGGCCGAGCGGCGATGAGCAGTTCTTC. The gene calls are TRBV5-1 and TRBJ2-1; D is possibly TRBD2 (5 bases). The CDR3 extends over 14 amino acids. Per the germline V gene, CDR1 is SGHRS and CDR2 is YFSETQ. The V gene lost 0 bases and the J gene lost 8 bases, with 12 bases spanning the gap.

This chain joins TRBV6-2 or TRBV6-3 and TRBJ2-1; TRBD2 aligns across 9 bases. Germline CDR1 MNHEY, CDR2 SVGEGT. The CDR3 covers 18 residues. Trimming removed 1 base from V and 4 bases from J; junction bases left unmatched: 11. The DNA of the CDR3 is TGTGCCAGCAGTTACTTTCTTAAGACTAGCGGTATTTACAATGAGCAGTTCTTC. This sequence encodes CASSYFLKTSGIYNEQFF.

DNA of the CDR3: TGCGCCAGCAGCTTGGGAACAGGGATTAGTGGAGAGACCCAGTACTTC. Amino acids: CASSLGTGISGETQYF. The chain carries TRBV5-1 and TRBJ2-5, with D tentatively TRBD1 (6 bases). This CDR3 spans 16 amino acids. Trimming stripped 0 bases from V and 4 bases from J, with 16 bases between. Germline CDR1 and CDR2: SGHRS and YFSETQ.

This clonotype was recorded many times. The chain employs TRBV4-2 and TRBJ1-2, with 9 bases fitting TRBD1. V lost 3 bases and J lost 3; bases outside the gene matches: 5. The CDR3 sequence is 15 residues long. CDR1 is LGHNA and CDR2 is YNFKEQ in the germline V gene. The CDR3 DNA is TGTGCCAGCAGCCACCGGGACAGGGACGACTATGGCTACACCTTC. Translating it yields CASSHRDRDDYGYTF.

This clonotype was counted many times. The V call is TRBV4-1, the J call TRBJ2-2; D ambiguous. CDR1 MGHRA and CDR2 YSYEKL come from the germline V gene. The V end was cut by 8 bases, the J end by 5 bases, with 18 bases between. The CDR3 covers 15 residues. The DNA of the CDR3 is TGCGCCAGCGACCAACTGGGCTCCGGGACCGGGGAGCTGTTTTTT. The encoded protein is CASDQLGSGTGELFF.

This clonotype has a handful of counts. The V gene is TRBV12-3 or TRBV12-4, the J gene TRBJ1-1; D is perhaps TRBD1 (5 bases). CDR3 size: 17 residues. V was pared by 5 bases and J by 7 bases, with 26 bases between. The chain's CDR3 is CASSPHFGHRTVDEAFF. CDR3 DNA sequence: TGTGCCAGCAGTCCCCATTTTGGACACCGGACTGTGGATGAAGCTTTCTTT.

The gene calls are TRBV6-1 and TRBJ2-2; D is undetermined. The CDR3 totals 13 residues. The V and J ends lost 6 bases and 6 bases respectively, with 11 bases between them. Germline CDR1 and CDR2: MNHNS and SASEGT. The CDR3, as DNA: TGTGCCAGCAGGACGGAATGGTCCGGGGAGCTGTTTTTT. It specifies CASRTEWSGELFF.

There are many counts of this clonotype. The rearrangement uses TRBV12-3 or TRBV12-4 and TRBJ2-3; TRBD2 matches at 8 bases. The length of the CDR3 is 15 residues. The V segment lost 5 bases and the J segment 1 base; nucleotides outside the gene matches: 5. CDR3 nucleotides: TGTGCCAGCAGTCGAAGCGGGGGCGGCACAGATACGCAGTATTTT. Its translation is CASSRSGGGTDTQYF.

This clonotype was counted at least ten times. V usage is TRBV29-1 and J usage is TRBJ2-7; the D gene could be TRBD1 or TRBD2 (5 bases each). CDR1 is SQVTM and CDR2 is ANQGSEA in the germline V gene. V was clipped by 4 bases and J by 6 bases, with 22 bases between them. This CDR3 has 15 amino acids. CDR3 DNA sequence: TGCAGCGTTGCCTCACCGGGACGCATTCAATCCGAGCAGTACTTC. It encodes CSVASPGRIQSEQYF.

The chain uses TRBV25-1 and TRBJ1-6; D is undetermined. CDR1 and CDR2 (germline): MGHDK, SYGVNS. Between the trimmed V and J ends, which lost 6 bases and 0 bases, there was a span of 12 bases. The CDR3 runs 16 residues. The CDR3, as DNA: TGTGCCAGCAGCCCCGGGAGGAGCTCCTATAATTCACCCCTCCACTTT. It specifies CASSPGRSSYNSPLHF.